Included here is one T cell receptor beta chain sequence, with context. The antigen is not known. The protocol was immunoSEQ multiplex PCR, while the TCRdb copy is restricted to in-frame clones and leaves out a portion. The sample lists 100,000 to 150,000 clones; around 90% were seen once. This entry is derived from a study of T cell responses to AZD1222 COVID-19 vaccine. Trimming took off 1 base at V and 5 bases at J, with 6 bases between the two ends. Germline V gene data show CDR1 as LGHDT and CDR2 as YNNKEL (reference sequence). This CDR3 is 13 amino acids long. Findings of the study overall: The breadth and depth of Spike-specific TCRs increased once two AZD1222 doses had been given.

This sequence was found in an adult in good health. Source: peripheral blood, taken on day 0 of AZD1222 vaccination. J is TRBJ2-1 and V is TRBV3-1 (or the pseudogene TRBV3-2); D unresolved. The CDR3 region is CASSQGVNNEQFF. CDR3 in DNA: TGTGCCAGCAGCCAAGGGGTAAACAATGAGCAGTTCTTC.